This TCR beta chain came from a study of blood T cell repertoires in COVID-19 (dated by TCRdb to the early 2020s). About the study as a whole: The collaborator samples originated in the United States, Italy and Spain and spanned the acute and convalescent phases of COVID-19. The material from the prospective study consisted of cDNA or gDNA derived from T cells, B-cell-depleted T cells, or PBMCs. The dataset comprised deeply sampled blood TCRbeta repertoires from subjects exposed to, actively infected with, or recovered from COVID-19. The repertoires were made available in a free public database intended to serve as a resource for research on the immune response to SARS-CoV-2. The samples were drawn from the first 160 participants of the ongoing ImmuneRACE study and from 1,200 or so subjects provided by 6 global collaborators. Sample metadata almost always included a de-identified subject ID, COVID-19 status, age in years and sex. Where HLA class I and class II types were available, the types were taken from metadata supplied by the sample provider, not from assay-based typing.

Remarks on this clone: Its antigen target is currently unknown. No base-level quality is on record; no much larger clone is a single base apart.

Beyond this particular receptor, the publication reports: Clinical and demographic metadata were provided uncurated, with the amount varying by source and participant.

The collaborating institutions used their own protocols to collect whole blood in K2EDTA tubes. For TCRbeta analysis, collaborator samples were shipped as frozen whole blood, as isolated PBMCs, or as DNA extracted from either sample type. V lost 0 bases and J lost 12 bases; the stretch between them is 18 bases long. The CDR3 holds 14 amino acids from the cysteine to the phenylalanine. The DNA shown is the 42-base CDR3, in frame from base 1. CDR1 and CDR2 are drawn from the germline V gene: SGHRS, YFSETQ. TCRbeta CDR3 regions were amplified from genomic DNA by means of the immunoSEQ Assay, a bias-controlled multiplex PCR. For the original study's pipeline: Within the assay, amplification of reference gene primers was used to estimate how many nucleated cells each sample contained. Sequence reads were collapsed and filtered to measure the absolute abundance of every unique TCRbeta CDR3 rearrangement. For each sample, productive Simpson clonality was calculated as the square root of Simpson's diversity index across productive rearrangements. What TCRdb holds here is the immuneACCESS table cut down to in-frame rearrangements. Part of the clones is not present; checked against another copy, under half of the missing clones reflect an unresolved V gene, and the others are unexplained. V, J and clone size were drawn from that table, and D and trimming were deduced from the DNA. The sample data list about 490,000 clones, and roughly 88% of these were observed just once. The top ten constitute approximately 2.9% of the sample.

Sequences were obtained from peripheral blood. The clonotype originates from a human donor in a cohort sampled during active COVID-19. The chain was built from TRBV5-1 and TRBJ1-2, with a weak D call of TRBD1 (5 bases match). The CDR3 protein is CASSLDQGLGGDTF. The DNA sequence is given as TGCGCCAGCAGCTTGGATCAGGGCCTCGGTGGGGACACCTTC.